The sequence of this T cell receptor beta chain was determined in a study of blood T cells in healthy people across ages. Whole-study findings and limits: PBMCs were not sorted, which prevented a conclusive comparison of naive versus antigen-experienced cells. The CMV status of each donor remained undetermined, and this could have confounded shifts in expanded clonotypes.

The use of a sample-barcoded 5' primer and a J-beta primer mix characterized a second PCR of 7 to 11 cycles. Every molecule of cDNA carried a tag from a template-switch adaptor with 12 random nucleotides. TCRdb ran MiXCR on the 5' RACE reads and lists one entry per CDR3 protein. The table shows 1.5 million to 2 million distinct CDR3 sequences, with around 50% occurring only once. Germline loops: CDR1 LGHDT, CDR2 YNNKEL (reference sequence). Trimming stripped 8 bases from V and 5 bases from J, with 17 bases between. CDR3 length equals 14 residues. Per-sample PBMC isolation yielded at least 6.5 million cells. As to this clonotype: As yet, its antigen is unknown.

V is TRBV3-1 and J is TRBJ2-3, with D possibly TRBD1 on 6 matching bases. Sequences were obtained from blood. This TCR was sampled from a woman aged 40 to 50 in good health. The CDR3 spells CASGNRGSGDTQYF. The CDR3 nucleotides read TGTGCCAGCGGCAATAGGGGGTCAGGAGATACGCAGTATTTT.